This entry is about one T cell receptor (beta chain). The antigen is undetermined. This same CDR3 is encoded by further DNA sequences in the sample. The data were taken from a study of shared clonotypes between healthy human individuals. Study-wide context: Per donor, CD8 memory used one plate, CD8 naive used two, CD4 memory used three and CD4 naive used three.

Profiling relied on immunoSEQ multiplex PCR, and the TCRdb table lists in-frame clones only, not all of them. This table has 900,000 to 1,200,000 clones, 70% to 80% appearing once. Study-level points and caveats: Four donors showed sharing of approximately 4.7% of naive CD4 clonotypes. On the whole, naive subsets had larger estimated richness than memory subsets had.

Trimming took 6 bases from V and 7 from J; bases not matched to a gene: 6. Germline V gene lookup returns CDR1 MDHEN and CDR2 SYDVKM. The CDR3 runs 14 residues. The sequence was collected from a man younger than 30 in good health. Some clones in this sample may be carry-over from other donors' samples. The chain uses TRBV28 and TRBJ2-1; 10 positions match TRBD2. Sequencing was performed on memory CD4+ T cells from PBMCs. Regarding subset: CD45RA-negative fraction. The CDR3 protein is CASSPSGSRNEQFF. The CDR3 DNA reads as TGTGCCAGCAGCCCTAGCGGGAGCAGAAATGAGCAGTTCTTC.